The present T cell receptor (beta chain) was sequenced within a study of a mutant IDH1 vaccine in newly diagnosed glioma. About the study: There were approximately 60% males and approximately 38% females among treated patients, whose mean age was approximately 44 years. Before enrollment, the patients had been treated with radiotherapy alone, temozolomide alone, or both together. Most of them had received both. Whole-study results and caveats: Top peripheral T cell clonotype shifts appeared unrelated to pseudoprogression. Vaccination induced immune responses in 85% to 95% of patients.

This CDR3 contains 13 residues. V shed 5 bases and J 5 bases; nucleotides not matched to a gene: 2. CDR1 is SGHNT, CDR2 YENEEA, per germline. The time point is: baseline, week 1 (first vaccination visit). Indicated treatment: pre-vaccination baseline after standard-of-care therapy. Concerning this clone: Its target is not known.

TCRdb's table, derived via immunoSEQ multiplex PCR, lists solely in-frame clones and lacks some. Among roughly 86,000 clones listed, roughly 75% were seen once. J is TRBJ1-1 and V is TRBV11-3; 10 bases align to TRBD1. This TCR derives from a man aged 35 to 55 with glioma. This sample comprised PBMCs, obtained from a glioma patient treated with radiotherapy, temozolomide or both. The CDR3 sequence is CASSAGQGTEAFF. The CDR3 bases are TGTGCCAGCAGCGCGGGACAGGGGACTGAAGCTTTCTTT.